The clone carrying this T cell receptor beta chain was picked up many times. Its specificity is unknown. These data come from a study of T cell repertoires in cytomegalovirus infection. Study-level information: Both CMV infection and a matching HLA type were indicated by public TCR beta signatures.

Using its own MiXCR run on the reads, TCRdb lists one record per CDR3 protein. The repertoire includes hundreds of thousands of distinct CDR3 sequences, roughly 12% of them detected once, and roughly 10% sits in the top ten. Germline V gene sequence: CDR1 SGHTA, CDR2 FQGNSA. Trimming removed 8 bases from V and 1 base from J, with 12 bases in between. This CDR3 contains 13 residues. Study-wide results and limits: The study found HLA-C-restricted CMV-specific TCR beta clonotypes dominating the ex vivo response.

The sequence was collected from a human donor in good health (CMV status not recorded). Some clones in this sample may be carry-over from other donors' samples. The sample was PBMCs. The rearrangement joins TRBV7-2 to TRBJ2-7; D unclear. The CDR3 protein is CASGPGSSYEQYF. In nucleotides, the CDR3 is TGTGCCAGCGGCCCCGGGTCTTCCTACGAGCAGTACTTC.